This record concerns one T cell receptor beta chain sequence. No antigen is known for it. Systemic immunosuppression or a history of autoimmune disease excluded patients. The record originates from a study of OX40 agonist ivuxolimab in advanced cancers. For the study at large: Partial responses were seen in three patients, one with hepatocellular carcinoma and two with cutaneous melanoma. Findings of the study overall: Patients with a partial response at 0.1-3.0 mg/kg had among the lowest clonal expansion.

The V and J ends lost 2 bases and 7 bases respectively, with 17 bases between them. CDR3 length equals 16 residues. Per germline, CDR1 SGHNT and CDR2 YENEEA. Method: immunoSEQ multiplex PCR; TCRdb's copy keeps in-frame clones and lacks some. Here the sample spans around 80,000 clones, 90% to 95% being singletons. The J gene is TRBJ1-4, the V gene TRBV11-3, with D maybe TRBD1 (6 bases). This clonotype was obtained from an adult with an advanced solid tumor such as melanoma, head and neck, liver or kidney cancer. Sequencing used CD4+ or CD8+ T cells sorted from blood, obtained in a trial of the OX40 agonist ivuxolimab. CDR3 sequence reads: CASSLPLPGTSEKLFF. CDR3 bases: TGTGCCAGCAGCTTACCCTTACCTGGGACAAGTGAAAAACTGTTTTTT.